This is a list of T cell receptor beta chains from one sample in a study of T cells expressing NK-cell markers. TCRdb reprocessed the 5' RACE reads and stores each CDR3 protein as one record, lacking DNA. The sample table sets out about 440,000 distinct CDR3 sequences. The material sequenced was blood T cells: a sorted CD56 or NKG2C T cell subset, CD4+ or CD8+ T cells, or bulk PBMC T cells (not recorded which). The receptor source for this set is a woman aged 18-70 years in good health. Each CDR3 is given with its conserved first and last residue.

TRBJ2-6,TRBV12-3/TRBV12-4,CASSLSSGANVLTF
TRBJ2-2,TRBV7-2,CASSTLAGAFPGELFF
TRBJ2-7,TRBV14,CASSQGRYEQYF
TRBJ2-1,TRBV12-3/TRBV12-4,CASTLVGLYNEQFF
TRBJ2-2,TRBV4-1,CASSQGRLAGVTGELFF
TRBJ1-2,TRBV29-1,CSVLTGGGGYTF
TRBJ2-2,TRBV7-2,CASSYLGLANTGELFF
TRBJ2-3,TRBV29-1,CSVEGVPTDTQYF
TRBJ2-1,TRBV20-1,CSANPGAGTYEQFF
TRBJ2-7,TRBV4-3,CASSQDSLLTAPYEQYF
TRBJ2-7,TRBV12-3/TRBV12-4,CASTPSRGYEQYF
TRBJ2-3,TRBV12-3/TRBV12-4,CASRYTDTQYF
TRBJ2-2,TRBV20-1,CSARIHQTDGELFF
TRBJ2-1,TRBV29-1,CSVAGTGSSFASVHYNEQFF
TRBJ2-3,TRBV7-2,CASSPRILLDTQYF
TRBJ2-3,TRBV5-4,CASSSPSKADTQYF
TRBJ2-6,TRBV6-1,CASRATGGYSGANVLTF
TRBJ2-1,TRBV5-5,CASSLGGASTYNEQFF
TRBJ1-4,TRBV10-2,CASSATQGTNEKLFF
TRBJ1-5,TRBV6-2/TRBV6-3,CASQRLGNQPQHF
TRBJ2-5,TRBV5-1,CASSFRQARETQYF
TRBJ1-6,TRBV5-6,CASSLAGQSSYNSPLHF
TRBJ2-2,TRBV5-1,CASGGWTDNTGELFF
TRBJ2-1,TRBV5-1,CASSLVSGAGAVDEQFF
TRBJ1-2,TRBV12-3/TRBV12-4,CASSLNDRGYTF
TRBJ2-3,TRBV5-4,CASSSRPAPADTQYF
TRBJ2-7,TRBV6-4,CASSDPDEGNPYEQYF
TRBJ2-2,TRBV20-1,CSARPGINTGELFF
TRBJ1-1,TRBV6-5,CASSYQGAGTEAFF
TRBJ2-7,TRBV20-1,CSARDGGRIYEQYF
TRBJ2-1,TRBV20-1,CSAPGTTRNEQFF
TRBJ2-7,TRBV7-2,CASSPPRSAGGPYEQYF
TRBJ2-1,TRBV29-1,CSVTGGGAGAYNEQFF
TRBJ2-6,TRBV6-1,CASTPRTRGSGANVLTF
TRBJ1-6,TRBV12-3/TRBV12-4,CASSLGGGTSPLHF
TRBJ2-1,TRBV12-3/TRBV12-4,CASTGGTSTDEQFF
TRBJ2-3,TRBV5-6,CASSSVGWTSGRTDTQYF
TRBJ2-1,TRBV12-3/TRBV12-4,CASSFWEVEQFF
TRBJ1-2,TRBV7-2,CASSLEGTFYGYTF
TRBJ1-4,TRBV20-1,CSARAFGEKLFF
TRBJ2-1,TRBV5-1,CASSYSPGGSLNEQFF
TRBJ1-1,TRBV12-3/TRBV12-4,CASRGDRGTEAFF
TRBJ2-3,TRBV7-7,CASSLGQDGDTQYF
TRBJ2-7,TRBV9,CASSVGGDTYEQYF
TRBJ1-5,TRBV6-2/TRBV6-3,CASSSTLPNQPQHF
TRBJ2-3,TRBV7-2,CASSPELAGDPDTQYF